This section outlines one TCR beta chain sequence together with its context. This entry belongs to a study of technical replicates of blood from a handful of donors. V lost 2 bases to trimming and J lost 2 bases; unmatched junction nucleotides: 15. Per germline, CDR1 SGHTA and CDR2 FQGNSA. The CDR3 covers 18 residues. Here immunoSEQ multiplex PCR was the method, and the copy in TCRdb shows in-frame clones only, minus some. The sample lists around 76,000 clones; 95% to 98% were seen once. This chain connects TRBV7-2 to TRBJ2-7; 7 positions agree with TRBD2. The sample consisted of T cells isolated from PBMCs. The source is a human donor in good health. Here the CDR3 reads CASSLRFLTSGTAYEQYF. The CDR3 DNA is TGTGCCAGCAGCTTAAGATTCCTAACAAGCGGGACGGCCTACGAGCAGTACTTC.